These T cell receptor beta chains were read from a single sample in a study of T-cell reconstitution after alpha-beta-depleted transplantation in children. TCRdb analysed the PCR reads with MiXCR anew, one entry per CDR3 protein. The sample records just over 350,000 distinct CDR3 sequences, 10% to 15% being singletons. The sequences come from PBMCs, collected from the stem cell graft. The receptor source for this set is a human donor who donated a stem cell graft to a child with Fanconi anemia. The CDR3 runs from the conserved cysteine through the conserved F or W. D genes are given only for firm matches. Expanded clones are given a class, and other clones once, few, many or no size at all.

abundance	v_gene	d_gene	j_gene	CDR3nt	CDR3aa
.	TRBV27	.	TRBJ1-2	TGTGCCAGCAGCGAATACCAGGGGTATGGCTACACCTTC	CASSEYQGYGYTF
few	TRBV7-6	.	TRBJ2-3	TGTGCCAGCAGCTTAGTGGAAGGGGGGGGTCTAGATACGCAGTATTTT	CASSLVEGGGLDTQYF
many	TRBV29-1	.	TRBJ1-1	TGCAGCGTTAGGACATCGAACACTGAAGCTTTCTTT	CSVRTSNTEAFF
many	TRBV5-1	TRBD2	TRBJ2-1	TGCGCCAGCAGCCAAGAACTAGCGGGGGGTCATGAGCAGTTCTTC	CASSQELAGGHEQFF
few	TRBV19	TRBD2	TRBJ2-5	TGTGCCAGTAGTATAGGACGGGGGGGCCAAGAGACCCAGTACTTC	CASSIGRGGQETQYF
many	TRBV29-1	TRBD1	TRBJ2-5	TGCAGCGTTTATGTGACAGGGGGACAAGAGACCCAGTACTTC	CSVYVTGGQETQYF
.	TRBV7-9	.	TRBJ1-3	TGTGCCAGCAGCTTCACAGGGAACTCTGGAAACACCATATATTTT	CASSFTGNSGNTIYF
.	TRBV12-3/TRBV12-4	.	TRBJ1-2	TGTGCCAGCAGTTTATTCGGCGGGGGTGGCTACACCTTC	CASSLFGGGGYTF
few	TRBV12-3/TRBV12-4	.	TRBJ2-5	TGTGCCAGCAGGCCTTTGGCCCAAGAGACCCAGTACTTC	CASRPLAQETQYF
many	TRBV11-2	.	TRBJ2-1	TGTGCCAGCAGCTTACGGGTTGAGCAGTTCTTC	CASSLRVEQFF
many	TRBV5-6	.	TRBJ2-2	TGTGCCAGCAGCTTTTTCGGTGGGGGCACCGGGGAGCTGTTTTTT	CASSFFGGGTGELFF
.	TRBV7-9	.	TRBJ2-5	TGTGCCAGCAGCTTAAGGACGGAAACCCAGTACTTC	CASSLRTETQYF
once	TRBV9	TRBD1	TRBJ1-6	TGTGCCAGCAGCCCACAGGGGGGACATAATTCACCCCTCCACTTT	CASSPQGGHNSPLHF
.	TRBV12-3/TRBV12-4	TRBD1	TRBJ1-1	TGTGCCAGCAGTTTAGAGACAGGGGGACCGAACACTGAAGCTTTCTTT	CASSLETGGPNTEAFF
few	TRBV4-3	TRBD2	TRBJ2-1	TGCGCCAGCAGCCCCTCACTAGCGGGGGGGTACAATGAGCAGTTCTTC	CASSPSLAGGYNEQFF
many	TRBV10-3	.	TRBJ1-2	TGTGCCATCAGTGCCGAGGGGGGGTCTGCTGGCTACACCTTC	CAISAEGGSAGYTF
many	TRBV20-1	TRBD2	TRBJ2-1	TGCAGTGTTTCGACTAGCGGGGGGCCAAGCTCCTACAATGAGCAGTTCTTC	CSVSTSGGPSSYNEQFF
many	TRBV12-3/TRBV12-4	.	TRBJ2-3	TGTGCCAGCAGTCCAATGCCCCCCTCCCGGCAGTATTTT	CASSPMPPSRQYF
many	TRBV5-1	.	TRBJ1-1	TGCGCCAGCAGCTTAGACAGACCGAACACTGAAGCTTTCTTT	CASSLDRPNTEAFF
few	TRBV6-5	.	TRBJ1-2	TGTGCCAGCAGTTACTCTGGACAGCCAAACTATGGCTACACCTTC	CASSYSGQPNYGYTF
few	TRBV6-1	.	TRBJ2-4	TGTGCCAGCAGGCAAGCTACAGGCGACAAAAACATTCAGTACTTC	CASRQATGDKNIQYF
.	TRBV3-1	.	TRBJ1-3	TGTGCCTTCTGTTTAGCGCTGGGAGCGACCTTGATCTCTGGAAACACCATATATTTT	CAFCLALGATLISGNTIYF
.	TRBV4-3	.	TRBJ2-5	TGCGCCAGCAGCCAAGATCATTCGGAGACCCAGTACTTC	CASSQDHSETQYF
few	TRBV7-9	TRBD1	TRBJ1-2	TGTGCCAGCAGCTCTAGGGGACAGGGGGCTGACTATGGCTACACCTTC	CASSSRGQGADYGYTF
few	TRBV7-2	.	TRBJ1-3	TGTGCCAGCAGCTTACGGGTGGGCGGAGGAAACACCATATATTTT	CASSLRVGGGNTIYF
few	TRBV5-1	TRBD1	TRBJ2-2	TGCGCCAGCAGCTTATGGACAGGGGGCGTTTTGGACACCGGGGAGCTGTTTTTT	CASSLWTGGVLDTGELFF
.	TRBV5-6	TRBD2	TRBJ2-1	TGTGCCAGCAGCGCCCGTAGATCGGGGGGGCAGCACAATGAGCAGTTCTTC	CASSARRSGGQHNEQFF
few	TRBV12-3/TRBV12-4	.	TRBJ1-2	TGTGCCAGCAGTACCGGGGGTCGTTCTGGCTACACCTTC	CASSTGGRSGYTF
few	TRBV4-2	TRBD2	TRBJ2-3	TGTGCCAGCAGCCACGGGACTAGCGGGGGCCCTAGCACAGATACGCAGTATTTT	CASSHGTSGGPSTDTQYF
.	TRBV5-1	.	TRBJ1-1	TGCGCCAGCAGCGCGGACGCAAACACTGAAGCTTTCTTT	CASSADANTEAFF
many	TRBV7-9	.	TRBJ1-2	TGTGCCAGCAGCTTAGAGGGCTATGGCTACACCTTC	CASSLEGYGYTF
many	TRBV4-2	.	TRBJ1-1	TGTGCCAGCAGCCAAGTTAGTCCGAACACTGAAGCTTTCTTT	CASSQVSPNTEAFF
.	TRBV5-1	.	TRBJ2-3	TGCGCCAGCAGCACAGGGATTGCAGATACGCAGTATTTT	CASSTGIADTQYF
few	TRBV7-9	TRBD1	TRBJ1-1	TGTGCCAGCAGCGCCCCGGACAGGGGTACTATTGAAGCTTTCTTT	CASSAPDRGTIEAFF
many	TRBV28	.	TRBJ1-1	TGTGCCAGCAGTTTAAGGAGGCTAATCACTGAAGCTTTCTTT	CASSLRRLITEAFF
.	TRBV27	TRBD1	TRBJ1-4	TGTGCCAGCGGGCCCGAGGGGACAGAAGCAACTAATGAAAAACTGTTTTTT	CASGPEGTEATNEKLFF
few	TRBV5-7	TRBD1	TRBJ1-4	TGTGCCAGCAGCTTGGAGGGACAGGGGGCCGTCGGGAAACTGTTTTTT	CASSLEGQGAVGKLFF
.	TRBV3-1	TRBD2	TRBJ2-7	TGTGCCAGCAGCCAAGGGGCGGGGGAAGCCTACGAGCAGTACTTC	CASSQGAGEAYEQYF
.	TRBV24-1	.	TRBJ1-5	TGTGCCAAAAAAGGGGGTCAGCCCCAGCATTTT	CAKKGGQPQHF
few	TRBV12-3/TRBV12-4	.	TRBJ1-4	TGTGCCAGCAGTTTAGTGGCAGGGCTTGGGGAAAAACTGTTTTTT	CASSLVAGLGEKLFF
.	TRBV7-2	.	TRBJ1-1	TGTGCCAGCAGCTCAGCTACAGCGGCTGAAGCTTTCTTT	CASSSATAAEAFF
.	TRBV25-1	.	TRBJ2-5	TGTGCCAGCAGTGAATCAACAGGCCGAGGGGAGACCCAGTACTTC	CASSESTGRGETQYF
few	TRBV13	TRBD1	TRBJ2-7	TGTGCCAGCACTTCCAAAACAGGGGATTACGAGCAGTACTTC	CASTSKTGDYEQYF
few	TRBV18	.	TRBJ2-5	TGTGCCACCCGAAAGCCAAGCGGAGAGACCCAGTACTTC	CATRKPSGETQYF
.	TRBV5-1	.	TRBJ1-4	TGCGCCAGCAGCCCAGGACCCGTAGAAGATGAAAAACTGTTTTTT	CASSPGPVEDEKLFF
many	TRBV6-5	TRBD1	TRBJ1-1	TGTGCCAGCAGAACCTCCGGGACAGGGGGCACTGAAGCTTTCTTT	CASRTSGTGGTEAFF
many	TRBV3-1	TRBD2	TRBJ2-5	TGTGCCAGCGGACTAGCGGGGACCGGGGAGACCCAGTACTTC	CASGLAGTGETQYF
.	TRBV12-3/TRBV12-4	TRBD1	TRBJ2-2	TGTGCCAGCAGCCTAGACAGGGGTCTTCGTTCGAACACCGGGGAGCTGTTTTTT	CASSLDRGLRSNTGELFF
.	TRBV7-9	.	TRBJ1-1	TGTGCCAGCAGCCTGGGCGGGGGAAAACCTGAAGCTTTCTTT	CASSLGGGKPEAFF